This T cell receptor beta chain was obtained from a study of Graves' ophthalmopathy and Graves' hyperthyroidism. The study's findings and limits: Clonotypes were expanded in thyroid at above 0.001 frequency, and most also appeared in blood.

RNA transcripts were the source from which TCR beta CDR3 regions were amplified. HTBI primers primed a first-round RT-PCR, and a second-round multiplex PCR followed. TCRdb ran MiXCR on the multiplex PCR reads and lists one entry per CDR3 protein. The sample has around 520,000 distinct CDR3 sequences; about two fifths are singletons. No donor had other autoimmune disease, uncontrolled infection, pregnancy or lactation. Physicians reached a diagnosis by relying on clinical symptoms, serum thyroxine, TRAb, thyroid ultrasound and orbital computed tomography. Trimming removed 2 bases from V and 6 bases from J; junction bases left unmatched: 3. The germline V gene has CDR1 LGHDT and CDR2 YNNKEL (reference sequence). This CDR3 is 13 amino acids long. The sample holds many counts of this clonotype. Its specificity is not known.

The sample comprised peripheral blood or thyroid tissue (not recorded which). This chain connects TRBV3-1 to TRBJ2-7; TRBD1 agrees at 8 bases. The source is an adult man with Graves' hyperthyroidism. The chain's CDR3 is CASSQRTGSEQYF. CDR3 coding DNA: TGTGCCAGCAGCCAAAGGACAGGGTCCGAGCAGTACTTC.